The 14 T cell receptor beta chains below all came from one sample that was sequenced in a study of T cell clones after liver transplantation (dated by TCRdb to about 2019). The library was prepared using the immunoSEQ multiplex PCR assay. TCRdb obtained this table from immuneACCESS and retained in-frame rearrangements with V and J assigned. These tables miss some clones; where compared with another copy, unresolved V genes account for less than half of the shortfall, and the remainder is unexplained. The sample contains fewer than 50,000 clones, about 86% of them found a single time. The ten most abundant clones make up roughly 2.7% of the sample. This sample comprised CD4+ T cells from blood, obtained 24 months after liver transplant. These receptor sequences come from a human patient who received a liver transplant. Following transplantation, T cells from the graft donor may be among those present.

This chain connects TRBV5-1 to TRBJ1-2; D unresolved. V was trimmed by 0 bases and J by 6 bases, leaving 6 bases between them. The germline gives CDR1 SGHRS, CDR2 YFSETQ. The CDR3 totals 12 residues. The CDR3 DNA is TGCGCCAGCAGCTTGGGGGAGAATGGCTACACCTTC. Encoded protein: CASSLGENGYTF.

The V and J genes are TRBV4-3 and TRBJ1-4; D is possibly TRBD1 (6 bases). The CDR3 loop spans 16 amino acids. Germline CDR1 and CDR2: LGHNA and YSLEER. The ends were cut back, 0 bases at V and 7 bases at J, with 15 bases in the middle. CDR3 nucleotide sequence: TGCGCCAGCAGCCAAGATGGGGGGGGCGCGGGTGAAAAACTGTTTTTT. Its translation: CASSQDGGGAGEKLFF.

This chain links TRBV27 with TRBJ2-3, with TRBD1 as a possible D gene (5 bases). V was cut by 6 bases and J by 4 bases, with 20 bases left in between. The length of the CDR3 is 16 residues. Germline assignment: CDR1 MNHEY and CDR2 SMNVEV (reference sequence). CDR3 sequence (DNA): TGTGCCAGCAGCTCCCTTGGGGCAGGAAAATCAGATACGCAGTATTTT. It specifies CASSSLGAGKSDTQYF.

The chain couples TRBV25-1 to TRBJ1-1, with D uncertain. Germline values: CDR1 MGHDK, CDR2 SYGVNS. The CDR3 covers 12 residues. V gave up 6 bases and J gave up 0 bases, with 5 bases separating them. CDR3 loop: CASRSMNTEAFF. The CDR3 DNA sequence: TGTGCCAGCAGAAGTATGAACACTGAAGCTTTCTTT.

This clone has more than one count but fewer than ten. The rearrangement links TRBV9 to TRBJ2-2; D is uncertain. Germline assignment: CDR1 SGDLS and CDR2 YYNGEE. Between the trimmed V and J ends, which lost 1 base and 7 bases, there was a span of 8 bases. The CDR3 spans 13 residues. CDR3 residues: CASSVQRHGELFF. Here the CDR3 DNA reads TGTGCCAGCAGCGTACAACGTCACGGGGAGCTGTTTTTT.

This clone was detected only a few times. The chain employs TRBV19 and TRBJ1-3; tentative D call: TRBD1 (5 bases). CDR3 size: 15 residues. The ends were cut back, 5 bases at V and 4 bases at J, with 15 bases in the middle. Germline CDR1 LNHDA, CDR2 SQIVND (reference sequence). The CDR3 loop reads CASSPDIPSGNTIYF. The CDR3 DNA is TGTGCCAGTAGTCCGGACATACCCTCGGGAAACACCATATATTTT.

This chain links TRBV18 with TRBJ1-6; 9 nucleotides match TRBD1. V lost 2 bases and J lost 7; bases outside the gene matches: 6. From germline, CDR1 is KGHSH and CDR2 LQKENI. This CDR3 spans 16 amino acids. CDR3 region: CASSPGQGSGNSPLHF. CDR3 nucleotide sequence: TGTGCCAGCTCACCAGGACAGGGGTCTGGAAATTCACCCCTCCACTTT.

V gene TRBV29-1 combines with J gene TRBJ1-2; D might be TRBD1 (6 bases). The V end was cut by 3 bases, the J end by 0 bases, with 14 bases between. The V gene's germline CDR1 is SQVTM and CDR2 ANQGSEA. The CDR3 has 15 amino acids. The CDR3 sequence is CSVEGERGPNYGYTF. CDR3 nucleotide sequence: TGCAGCGTTGAGGGGGAGCGGGGGCCTAACTATGGCTACACCTTC.

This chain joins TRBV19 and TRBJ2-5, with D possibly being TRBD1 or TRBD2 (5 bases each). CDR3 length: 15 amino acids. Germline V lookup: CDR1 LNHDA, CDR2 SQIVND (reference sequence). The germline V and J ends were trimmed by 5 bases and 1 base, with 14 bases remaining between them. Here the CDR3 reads CASSVTRGFQETQYF. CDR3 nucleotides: TGTGCCAGTAGTGTCACGAGGGGATTCCAAGAGACCCAGTACTTC.

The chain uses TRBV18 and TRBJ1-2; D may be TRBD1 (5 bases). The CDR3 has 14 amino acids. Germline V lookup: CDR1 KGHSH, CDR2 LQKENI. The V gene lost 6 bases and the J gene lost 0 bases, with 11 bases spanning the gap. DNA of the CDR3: TGTGCCAGCTCCCCCGGGGCAACTAACTATGGCTACACCTTC. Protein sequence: CASSPGATNYGYTF.

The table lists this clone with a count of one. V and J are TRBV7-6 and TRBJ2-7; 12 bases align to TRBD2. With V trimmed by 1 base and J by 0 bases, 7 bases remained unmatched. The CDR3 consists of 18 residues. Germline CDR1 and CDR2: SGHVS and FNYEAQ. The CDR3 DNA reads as TGTGCCAGCAGCTTAGTGCGGACTAGCGGGACGAGCTCCTACGAGCAGTACTTC. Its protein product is CASSLVRTSGTSSYEQYF.

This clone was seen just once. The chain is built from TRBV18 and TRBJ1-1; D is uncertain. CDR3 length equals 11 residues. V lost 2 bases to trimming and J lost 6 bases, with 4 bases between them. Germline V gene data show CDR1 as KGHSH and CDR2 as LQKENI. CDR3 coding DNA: TGTGCCAGCTCACCAAGGGCTGAAGCTTTCTTT. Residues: CASSPRAEAFF.

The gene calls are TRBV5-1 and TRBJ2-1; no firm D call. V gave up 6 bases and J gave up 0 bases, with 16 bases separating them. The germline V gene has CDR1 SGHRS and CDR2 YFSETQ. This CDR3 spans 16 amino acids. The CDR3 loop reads CASTVRLPGSYNEQFF. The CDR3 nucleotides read TGCGCCAGCACCGTGAGACTGCCTGGCTCCTACAATGAGCAGTTCTTC.

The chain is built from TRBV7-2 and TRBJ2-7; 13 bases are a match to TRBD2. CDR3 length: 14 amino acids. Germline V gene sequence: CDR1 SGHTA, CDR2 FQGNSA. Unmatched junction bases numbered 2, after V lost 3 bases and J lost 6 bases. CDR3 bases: TGTGCCAGCAGCTTGGGACTAGCGGGACTCGAGCAGTACTTC. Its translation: CASSLGLAGLEQYF.